This record looks at one T cell receptor beta chain sequence and its context. The data were taken from a study of blood T cell repertoires in COVID-19. The wider study: PBMCs, B-cell-depleted T cells, or T cells provided the cDNA or gDNA that made up the material.

Per the study methods: Estimation of nucleated cell counts relied on the amplification of reference gene primers. TCRdb's table, derived via immunoSEQ multiplex PCR, lists solely in-frame clones and lacks some. V, J and clone size derive from that table, while D and trimming were established from the DNA sequence. In the table there are about 380,000 clones, around 89% of which are singletons. The trim removed 2 bases at V and 6 bases at J, leaving 12 bases unmatched. Per the germline V gene, CDR1 is SGDLS and CDR2 is YYNGEE. The CDR3 loop spans 17 amino acids. The study recruited people aged roughly 18 to 100 years across approximately 24 US areas. Assignments of participants to cohorts depended upon their own reported clinical history.

The source of this sequence is a woman aged 18-30 years who had recovered from COVID-19. The V gene is TRBV9, the J gene TRBJ2-2; TRBD1 agrees at 8 bases. Sequenced material: PBMCs or T cells enriched from blood (not recorded which). The CDR3 sequence: CASSVVAGGGLAGELFF. CDR3 in DNA: TGTGCCAGCAGCGTGGTGGCAGGGGGCGGGCTCGCCGGGGAGCTGTTTTTT.